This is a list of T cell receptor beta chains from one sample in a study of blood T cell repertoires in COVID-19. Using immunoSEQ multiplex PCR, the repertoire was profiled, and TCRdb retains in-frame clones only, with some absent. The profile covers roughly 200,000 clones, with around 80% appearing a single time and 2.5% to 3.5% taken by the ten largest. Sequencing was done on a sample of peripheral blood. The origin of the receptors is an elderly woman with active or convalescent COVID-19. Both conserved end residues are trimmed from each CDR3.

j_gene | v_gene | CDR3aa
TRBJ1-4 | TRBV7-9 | ASSYRGAGPNEKLF
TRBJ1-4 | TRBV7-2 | ASSSQGEKLF
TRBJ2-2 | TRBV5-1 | ASSLDGTSYTGELF
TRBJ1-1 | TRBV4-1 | ASSRYGGTEAF
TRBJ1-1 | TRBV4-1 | ASTRGSSNTEAF
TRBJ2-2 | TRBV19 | ASRTGVNTGELF
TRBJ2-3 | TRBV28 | ASSLPGSTDTQY
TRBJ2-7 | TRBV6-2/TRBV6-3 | ASSSDPLLGYLHEQY
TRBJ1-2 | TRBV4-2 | ASSPDRASRYT
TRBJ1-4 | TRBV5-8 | ASSLAYRGQNEKLF
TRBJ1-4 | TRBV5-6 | ASSKYGTGYEKLF
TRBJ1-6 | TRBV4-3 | ASSLQGQASPLH
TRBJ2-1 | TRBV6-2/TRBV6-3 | ASSYGGLAYNEQF
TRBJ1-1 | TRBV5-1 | ASSLGSGDTEAF
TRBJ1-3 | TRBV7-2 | ASSVGAPWQGYIY
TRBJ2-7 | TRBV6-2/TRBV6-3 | ASSPTGTLTYEQY
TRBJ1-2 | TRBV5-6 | ASSLTQDYYGYT
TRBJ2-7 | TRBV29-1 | SVSMGQGVNEQY
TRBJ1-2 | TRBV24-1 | ATSVKGQGGNYGYT
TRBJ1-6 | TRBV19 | ASSGGSSYNSPLH
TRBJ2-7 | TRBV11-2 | ASSSPTGLEQY
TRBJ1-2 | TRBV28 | ASSSGTGVNYGYT
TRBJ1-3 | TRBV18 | ASSDHLGPGNTIY
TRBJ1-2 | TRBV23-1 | ASSLKVDRENYGYT